This is a list of T cell receptor beta chains from one sample in a study of shared clonotypes between healthy human individuals. The protocol was immunoSEQ multiplex PCR, while the TCRdb copy is restricted to in-frame clones and leaves out a portion. The repertoire holds approximately 740,000 clones, with about 91% as singletons. Sequencing was performed on naive CD8+ T cells sorted from blood. The receptors stem from a man aged 25 to 40 in good health. Each CDR3 is given with its conserved first and last residue. Fields, in order: clone size, D gene, J gene, V gene, CDR3 DNA, CDR3 protein. The D gene is left open where the match is weak. Some rows mark clone size as missing; the rest say once, few, many or name a class of expanded clone.

abundance: -; d_gene: -; j_gene: TRBJ1-4; v_gene: TRBV7-9; CDR3nt: TGTGCCAGCCTCAGTGGGAAAAAAAATGAAAAACTGTTTTTT; CDR3aa: CASLSGKKNEKLFF
abundance: -; d_gene: -; j_gene: TRBJ1-2; v_gene: TRBV19; CDR3nt: TGTGCCAGTAGTCCTACCGGACAGATCTATGGCTACACCTTC; CDR3aa: CASSPTGQIYGYTF
abundance: few; d_gene: -; j_gene: TRBJ2-7; v_gene: TRBV9; CDR3nt: TGTGCCAGCAGCGTAGGGGACGAGCAGTACTTC; CDR3aa: CASSVGDEQYF
abundance: -; d_gene: -; j_gene: TRBJ2-7; v_gene: TRBV18; CDR3nt: TGTGCCAGCTCACCCCCCTTAGACTCGAGCGAGCAGTACTTC; CDR3aa: CASSPPLDSSEQYF
abundance: -; d_gene: -; j_gene: TRBJ2-1; v_gene: TRBV4-2; CDR3nt: TGTGCCAGCAGCCAAGACAGCTACAATGAGCAGTTCTTC; CDR3aa: CASSQDSYNEQFF
abundance: -; d_gene: TRBD2; j_gene: TRBJ2-1; v_gene: TRBV10-3; CDR3nt: TGTGCCATGACTAGCGGGAGCCATGAGCAGTTCTTC; CDR3aa: CAMTSGSHEQFF
abundance: -; d_gene: TRBD1; j_gene: TRBJ2-7; v_gene: TRBV19; CDR3nt: TGTGCCAGTAGTAAATCACAGGGGGCCGAGCAGTACTTC; CDR3aa: CASSKSQGAEQYF
abundance: -; d_gene: -; j_gene: TRBJ2-7; v_gene: TRBV19; CDR3nt: TGTGCCAGTAGTATTTACGGACAGACTTTAGAGCAGTACTTC; CDR3aa: CASSIYGQTLEQYF
abundance: once; d_gene: -; j_gene: TRBJ1-2; v_gene: TRBV21-1; CDR3nt: -; CDR3aa: CASSKVGQGINYGYTF
abundance: -; d_gene: TRBD1; j_gene: TRBJ2-7; v_gene: TRBV27; CDR3nt: TGTGCCAGCAGTGCAGGGGGTACCTACGAGCAGTACTTC; CDR3aa: CASSAGGTYEQYF
abundance: -; d_gene: -; j_gene: TRBJ1-4; v_gene: TRBV28; CDR3nt: TGTGCCAGCACCTCAGAGGGTGAGACTAATGAAAAACTGTTTTTT; CDR3aa: CASTSEGETNEKLFF
abundance: once; d_gene: TRBD1; j_gene: TRBJ2-7; v_gene: TRBV28; CDR3nt: TGTGCCAGCAGTTTCCAAACCCGGACAGGCTCCTACGAGCAGTACTTC; CDR3aa: CASSFQTRTGSYEQYF
abundance: -; d_gene: -; j_gene: TRBJ2-3; v_gene: TRBV27; CDR3nt: TGTGCCAGCAGTCGCACAGATACGCAGTATTTT; CDR3aa: CASSRTDTQYF
abundance: -; d_gene: -; j_gene: TRBJ2-7; v_gene: TRBV27; CDR3nt: TGTGCCAGCAGTAGCAGTCGCTCCTACGAGCAGTACTTC; CDR3aa: CASSSSRSYEQYF
abundance: -; d_gene: -; j_gene: TRBJ1-5; v_gene: TRBV7-3; CDR3nt: TGTGCCAGCAGTTTGATCCCGGGTGCTCCCCAGCATTTT; CDR3aa: CASSLIPGAPQHF
abundance: once; d_gene: -; j_gene: TRBJ2-7; v_gene: TRBV19; CDR3nt: TGTGCCAGTTCGACGGAGACCTACGAGCAGTACTTC; CDR3aa: CASSTETYEQYF
abundance: -; d_gene: TRBD1; j_gene: TRBJ2-5; v_gene: TRBV6-5; CDR3nt: TGTGCCAGCACCGACAGGGGACAAGAGACCCAGTACTTC; CDR3aa: CASTDRGQETQYF
abundance: few; d_gene: -; j_gene: TRBJ1-4; v_gene: TRBV5-5; CDR3nt: TGTGCCAGCAGCTTGTTTAACGAAAAACTGTTTTTT; CDR3aa: CASSLFNEKLFF
abundance: few; d_gene: TRBD2; j_gene: TRBJ2-2; v_gene: TRBV10-3; CDR3nt: TGTGCCATCAGTGACAAACTAGCGGGAGGACCGAACACCGGGGAGCTGTTTTTT; CDR3aa: CAISDKLAGGPNTGELFF
abundance: once; d_gene: -; j_gene: TRBJ2-7; v_gene: TRBV7-9; CDR3nt: TGTGCCAGCAGCTCGCCAACAGGTTCCTACGAGCAGTACTTC; CDR3aa: CASSSPTGSYEQYF
abundance: -; d_gene: -; j_gene: TRBJ1-1; v_gene: TRBV25-1; CDR3nt: TGTGCCAGCAGTGAGGCCGGACAGGAAGCTTTCTTT; CDR3aa: CASSEAGQEAFF
abundance: -; d_gene: -; j_gene: TRBJ2-1; v_gene: TRBV9; CDR3nt: TGTGCCAGCAGCGCCAACAGGGCGCCCTACAATGAGCAGTTCTTC; CDR3aa: CASSANRAPYNEQFF
abundance: -; d_gene: TRBD2; j_gene: TRBJ2-7; v_gene: TRBV19; CDR3nt: TGTGCCAGTAGTATCCCCGGACTAGCTTACGAGCAGTACTTC; CDR3aa: CASSIPGLAYEQYF
abundance: -; d_gene: -; j_gene: TRBJ2-2; v_gene: TRBV10-3; CDR3nt: TGTGCCATCAATCCGGGGGCGAACACCGGGGAGCTGTTTTTT; CDR3aa: CAINPGANTGELFF
abundance: -; d_gene: -; j_gene: TRBJ2-3; v_gene: TRBV5-5; CDR3nt: TGTGCCAGCAGACACCCATCGGCTAGCACAGATACGCAGTATTTT; CDR3aa: CASRHPSASTDTQYF
abundance: -; d_gene: -; j_gene: TRBJ2-7; v_gene: TRBV27; CDR3nt: TGTGCCAGCAGAAGCTACCAAGATAATTACGAGCAGTACTTC; CDR3aa: CASRSYQDNYEQYF
abundance: -; d_gene: TRBD2; j_gene: TRBJ2-2; v_gene: TRBV11-2; CDR3nt: TGTGCCAGCGGGGGGGTGAACACCGGGGAGCTGTTTTTT; CDR3aa: CASGGVNTGELFF
abundance: once; d_gene: TRBD2; j_gene: TRBJ2-5; v_gene: TRBV5-6; CDR3nt: TGTGCCAGCAGCTCGGGACTAGCGGGGCAGTGGGAGACCCAGTACTTC; CDR3aa: CASSSGLAGQWETQYF
abundance: -; d_gene: -; j_gene: TRBJ2-3; v_gene: TRBV28; CDR3nt: TGTGCCAGCAGTGATAAAGGGGTACGGGTCACAGATACGCAGTATTTT; CDR3aa: CASSDKGVRVTDTQYF
abundance: -; d_gene: TRBD2; j_gene: TRBJ2-7; v_gene: TRBV7-9; CDR3nt: TGTGCCAGCAGCTTACTAGCGGGAAACGGCGAGCAGTACTTC; CDR3aa: CASSLLAGNGEQYF
abundance: -; d_gene: -; j_gene: TRBJ2-3; v_gene: TRBV11-2; CDR3nt: TGTGCCAGCAGTGGGGGGTCAGGTAACACAGATACGCAGTATTTT; CDR3aa: CASSGGSGNTDTQYF
abundance: once; d_gene: -; j_gene: TRBJ1-1; v_gene: TRBV30; CDR3nt: TGTGCCTGGACGCTGGGCACCTTAAACACTGAAGCTTTCTTT; CDR3aa: CAWTLGTLNTEAFF
abundance: once; d_gene: TRBD1; j_gene: TRBJ1-2; v_gene: TRBV7-8; CDR3nt: TGTGCCAGCGATCGGGAGGGGGCCGGTGGCTACACCTTC; CDR3aa: CASDREGAGGYTF
abundance: many; d_gene: TRBD2; j_gene: TRBJ2-3; v_gene: TRBV7-6; CDR3nt: TGTGCCAGCAGCGAAAGACTAGCGGGAGAGGGGACAGATACGCAGTATTTT; CDR3aa: CASSERLAGEGTDTQYF
abundance: -; d_gene: -; j_gene: TRBJ2-5; v_gene: TRBV5-1; CDR3nt: TGCGCCAGCAGCTTGGCGGTCGGGCGGGGAGAGACCCAGTACTTC; CDR3aa: CASSLAVGRGETQYF
abundance: -; d_gene: -; j_gene: TRBJ2-5; v_gene: TRBV27; CDR3nt: TGTGCCAGCAGTTTATCGAAGGGGGGGACCCAGTACTTC; CDR3aa: CASSLSKGGTQYF
abundance: -; d_gene: -; j_gene: TRBJ1-4; v_gene: TRBV28; CDR3nt: TGTGCCAGCAGCCGTTGGACTAATGAAAAACTGTTTTTT; CDR3aa: CASSRWTNEKLFF
abundance: once; d_gene: -; j_gene: TRBJ1-1; v_gene: TRBV27; CDR3nt: TGTGCCAGCAGTTTGACAGTTACGAACACTGAAGCTTTCTTT; CDR3aa: CASSLTVTNTEAFF
abundance: -; d_gene: -; j_gene: TRBJ2-3; v_gene: TRBV7-8; CDR3nt: TGTGCCAGCAGCGTAGGTACAAAAGTTAGCACAGATACGCAGTATTTT; CDR3aa: CASSVGTKVSTDTQYF
abundance: -; d_gene: TRBD2; j_gene: TRBJ2-3; v_gene: TRBV28; CDR3nt: TGTGCCAGCAGTTTAGCGGGAGTGCGTGCTAGCACAGATACGCAGTATTTT; CDR3aa: CASSLAGVRASTDTQYF
abundance: few; d_gene: -; j_gene: TRBJ2-7; v_gene: TRBV6-6; CDR3nt: TGTGCCAGCAGGGCGCTCACCTACGAGCAGTACTTC; CDR3aa: CASRALTYEQYF
abundance: -; d_gene: TRBD1; j_gene: TRBJ1-5; v_gene: TRBV28; CDR3nt: TGTGCCAGCAGGACAGGGAACGGCAATCAGCCCCAGCATTTT; CDR3aa: CASRTGNGNQPQHF
abundance: -; d_gene: -; j_gene: TRBJ2-1; v_gene: TRBV7-9; CDR3nt: TGTGCCAGCACCGATGGTGGAGGCAATGAGCAGTTCTTC; CDR3aa: CASTDGGGNEQFF
abundance: -; d_gene: -; j_gene: TRBJ2-7; v_gene: TRBV5-1; CDR3nt: TGCGCCAGCAGCCTTCTCTGGGGCGACGAGCAGTACTTC; CDR3aa: CASSLLWGDEQYF